This passage covers 20 T cell receptor beta chains from one sample sequenced in a study of blood T cells in healthy people across ages. The second PCR ran roughly 6 to 12 cycles with a sample-barcoded 5' primer and J-beta primers. A single record per CDR3 protein comes from TCRdb applying MiXCR to the 5' RACE reads. The sample lists about 900,000 distinct CDR3 sequences, approximately 59% seen once, with around a quarter in the top ten. The material sequenced was blood. The source of these receptors is a man aged 25 to 40 in good health.

This clonotype was seen only a few times. This chain links TRBV5-6 with TRBJ1-2; no firm D call. Per germline, CDR1 SGHDT and CDR2 YYEEEE. V lost 4 bases and J lost 7, with 14 bases in between. This CDR3 is 13 amino acids long. The CDR3: CASSPRRGSGYTF. CDR3 coding DNA: TGTGCCAGCAGCCCGAGACGTGGCTCTGGCTACACCTTC.

The gene calls are TRBV7-2 and TRBJ2-5; 8 positions match TRBD1. CDR1 is SGHTA and CDR2 is FQGNSA in the germline V gene. This CDR3 contains 15 residues. With V trimmed by 2 bases and J by 5 bases, 7 bases remained unmatched. CDR3 bases: TGTGCCAGCAGCTTAAAGGCAGGGGGCGGCGAGACCCAGTACTTC. It translates to CASSLKAGGGETQYF.

The chain couples TRBV13 to TRBJ1-5; the match to TRBD1 covers 9 bases. The J segment lost 6 bases and the V segment lost 5 bases, leaving 8 bases of the junction unmatched. Germline CDR1 reads PRHDT; CDR2 reads FYEKMQ (reference sequence). The CDR3 has 15 amino acids. DNA for the CDR3: TGTGCCAGCAGCCAGGGACAGGGAGGAAGTCAGCCCCAGCATTTT. This codes for CASSQGQGGSQPQHF.

This chain links TRBV7-2 with TRBJ2-7; 9 bases are a match to TRBD1. Germline CDR1 is SGHTA and CDR2 is FQGNSA. V lost 5 bases and J lost 4; bases outside the gene matches: 9. This CDR3 spans 15 amino acids. The CDR3 DNA sequence: TGTGCCAGCAGCCCAATGACAGGGGGTTTATACGAGCAGTACTTC. Protein: CASSPMTGGLYEQYF.

The DNA for the CDR3 is TGCAGTGCTCCACAGGGCGTCCGGAATTTTAACTATGGCTACACCTTC. Its translation: CSAPQGVRNFNYGYTF. The chain combines TRBV20-1 with TRBJ1-2, with TRBD1 as a possible D gene (6 bases). V lost 5 bases and J lost 1, with 20 bases in between. The CDR3 is made up of 16 amino acids. The germline CDR1 and CDR2 sequences are DFQATT and SNEGSKA (reference sequence).

The V call is TRBV9, the J call TRBJ1-6; possibly TRBD1 for D (6 bases). Trimming cost V 3 bases and J 4 bases, with 14 bases left between them. Germline lookup yields CDR1 SGDLS and CDR2 YYNGEE. CDR3 length equals 16 residues. The DNA for the CDR3 is TGTGCCAGCAGCGCCGATCGACAGGCGTATAATTCACCCCTCCACTTT. The encoded protein is CASSADRQAYNSPLHF.

In its sample, this clonotype was seen a few times. CDR3 in DNA: TGCGCCAGCAGCCACGCGACCAACTATGGCTACACCTTC. Its translation is CASSHATNYGYTF. V and J are TRBV4-3 and TRBJ1-2; D is undetermined. Germline loops: CDR1 LGHNA, CDR2 YSLEER. V gave up 3 bases and J gave up 2 bases, with 7 bases separating them. This CDR3 spans 13 amino acids.

This chain joins TRBV7-9 and TRBJ2-5, with TRBD2 as a possible D gene (5 bases). V was shortened by 4 bases and J by 9 bases, with 21 bases between the two germline ends. Germline V gene sequence: CDR1 SEHNR, CDR2 FQNEAQ (reference sequence). The CDR3 is made up of 15 amino acids. The CDR3 nucleotides are TGTGCCAGCAGCTCCCGGGCCTGGGAGATCGGGGCCCAGTACTTC. Its translation: CASSSRAWEIGAQYF.

This clonotype turned up a few times. The V and J genes are TRBV4-3 and TRBJ2-3; maybe TRBD2 (7 bases). The CDR3 is made up of 18 amino acids. The V and J ends lost 0 bases and 5 bases respectively, with 21 bases between them. Germline values: CDR1 LGHNA, CDR2 YSLEER. Here the CDR3 DNA reads TGCGCCAGCAGCCAAGAGCCCGTAGGGGGGGGGCCGAGAGATACGCAGTATTTT. Protein sequence: CASSQEPVGGGPRDTQYF.

The chain is built from TRBV30 and TRBJ2-1; D is unresolved. This CDR3 region has 12 residues. V was trimmed by 3 bases and J by 5 bases, leaving 8 bases between them. Germline-derived CDR1 and CDR2 are GTSNPN and SVGIG (reference sequence). The CDR3 protein is CAWSPLNNEQFF. The CDR3 DNA follows: TGTGCCTGGAGCCCCCTGAACAATGAGCAGTTCTTC.

This sequence joins TRBV7-8 and TRBJ2-3; 7 bases are a match to TRBD1. The CDR3 totals 14 residues. Germline V lookup: CDR1 SGHVS, CDR2 FQNEAQ. V shed 2 bases, J shed 6 bases, and the junction held 5 bases outside the gene matches. CDR3 DNA: TGTGCCAGCAGCTTATCCAGGGGGATGGATACGCAGTATTTT. It is translated as CASSLSRGMDTQYF.

This rearrangement joins TRBV6-5 to TRBJ2-5, with TRBD1 as a possible D gene (5 bases). Trimming removed 6 bases from V and 13 bases from J, with 15 bases in between. This CDR3 is 11 amino acids long. Germline loops: CDR1 MNHEY, CDR2 SVGAGI. The CDR3 reads CASSHTGRSYF. CDR3 DNA: TGTGCCAGCAGCCACACAGGCCGATCGTACTTC.

V is TRBV4-1 and J is TRBJ2-2; D not resolved. This CDR3 region has 15 residues. Germline CDR1 MGHRA, CDR2 YSYEKL. Trimming shortened V by 1 base and J by 0 bases, and 6 bases separated the two germline ends. The CDR3 reads CASSQGDTNTGELFF. CDR3 nucleotide sequence: TGCGCCAGCAGCCAAGGGGATACGAACACCGGGGAGCTGTTTTTT.

The rearrangement joins TRBV12-5 to TRBJ2-7; weak D call: TRBD2 (6 bases). This CDR3 is built from 13 residues. Trimming shortened V by 9 bases and J by 0 bases, and 12 bases separated the two germline ends. Germline V gives CDR1 LGHNT, CDR2 FRNRAP. The CDR3: CASRGGVSYEQYF. CDR3 DNA sequence: TGTGCTAGCCGGGGCGGGGTCTCCTACGAGCAGTACTTC.

This clonotype was picked up a small number of times. The chain links TRBV28 to TRBJ2-7, with a weak D call TRBD2 (5 bases). The germline gives CDR1 MDHEN, CDR2 SYDVKM. V was pared by 6 bases and J by 0 bases, with 12 bases between. This CDR3 comprises 14 residues. The DNA for the CDR3 is TGTGCCAGCAGCCTCGGGATTGCCTCCTACGAGCAGTACTTC. Its translation is CASSLGIASYEQYF.

The gene calls are TRBV6-6 and TRBJ1-5; D is possibly TRBD1 (5 bases). Trimming took off 6 bases at V and 1 base at J, with 13 bases between the two ends. The CDR3 runs to 15 residues. Per germline, CDR1 MNHNY and CDR2 SVGAGI (reference sequence). The CDR3, as DNA: TGTGCCAGCAGAGAGAGCAGGGAAAGCAATCAGCCCCAGCATTTT. Translated, it gives CASRESRESNQPQHF.

This clonotype has a single count. Being one base from a much bigger clone, this may be a read error. This rearrangement joins TRBV4-3 to TRBJ1-4; D unresolved. CDR1 and CDR2 from the germline V gene are LGHNA and YSLEER. CDR3 length: 14 residues. V gave up 4 bases and J gave up 8 bases, with 14 bases separating them. CDR3 DNA: TGCGCCAGCAGCCGGAACAGTATAGGAGAAAAACTGTTTTTT. This codes for CASSRNSIGEKLFF.

V usage is TRBV7-9 and J usage is TRBJ2-1; 8 nucleotides line up with TRBD2. V dropped 4 bases and J dropped 0; count of bases not matched to a gene: 2. This CDR3 comprises 15 residues. Per germline, CDR1 SEHNR and CDR2 FQNEAQ (reference sequence). The CDR3 is CASSSRGVSYNEQFF. DNA for the CDR3: TGTGCCAGCAGCTCGCGGGGGGTCTCCTACAATGAGCAGTTCTTC.

This chain joins TRBV7-2 and TRBJ2-7; D gene unclear. Germline V gene lookup returns CDR1 SGHTA and CDR2 FQGNSA. The CDR3 length is 15 residues. V gave up 5 bases and J gave up 3 bases, with 17 bases separating them. The CDR3 loop reads CASSPRSLSVYEQYF. For the CDR3, the DNA is TGTGCCAGCAGCCCTCGCTCCCTGTCGGTCTACGAGCAGTACTTC.

The V and J genes are TRBV9 and TRBJ2-4; the match to TRBD2 covers 10 bases. The DNA end is more similar to TRBJ2-7, so the J call may be wrong. CDR1 and CDR2 from the germline V gene are SGDLS and YYNGEE. The CDR3 extends over 16 amino acids. The CDR3 DNA reads TGTGCCAGCAGCGTAGGGACTAGCGGAGCAACTTACGAGCAGTACTTC. This codes for CASSVGTSGATYEQYF.